A single sample is the source of the 3 T cell receptor beta chains below, sequenced in a study of untreated major depressive disorder. Regarding the study as a whole: CD4+ T cells from depressed patients used TRBV05-01 (Vbeta 5.1) more often than controls.

Using immunoSEQ multiplex PCR, the repertoire was profiled, and TCRdb retains in-frame clones only, with some absent. Of approximately 12,000 clones detected, approximately 91% appear once; the ten largest clones hold 0.65% to 0.9%. What these receptors recognize is not known. Sequences were obtained from CD4+ T cells from PBMCs. These receptors were collected from a man aged 25 to 45 with major depressive disorder.

V gene TRBV6-1 combines with J gene TRBJ1-2; weak D call: TRBD1 (5 bases). The CDR3 has 14 residues. The germline V gene encodes CDR1 MNHNS and CDR2 SASEGT. The V and J ends lost 5 bases and 7 bases respectively, with 17 bases between them. In nucleotides, the CDR3 is TGTGCCAGCAGTCAATCGGACGGGGCGGGTGGCTACACCTTC. This gives the protein CASSQSDGAGGYTF.

The chain recombines TRBV30 with TRBJ1-1; 7 nucleotides line up with TRBD1. Trimming cost V 3 bases and J 4 bases; bases outside gene matches: 14. The CDR3 extends over 16 amino acids. Looked up from germline, CDR1 is GTSNPN and CDR2 is SVGIG (reference sequence). The CDR3 loop is CAWSRLRGGGGTEAFF. The CDR3 nucleotides are TGTGCCTGGAGCCGTCTCCGTGGAGGGGGCGGCACTGAAGCTTTCTTT.

The gene calls are TRBV7-6 and TRBJ2-3; 8 nucleotides align to TRBD2. The CDR3 runs to 17 residues. CDR1 SGHVS and CDR2 FNYEAQ come from the germline V gene. V lost 1 base to trimming and J lost 0 bases; unmatched junction nucleotides: 6. The CDR3 loop reads CASSLEQRGWSTDTQYF. CDR3 DNA sequence: TGTGCCAGCAGCTTAGAGCAGCGGGGGTGGAGCACAGATACGCAGTATTTT. The variable domain in full, completed from reference TRBV7-6 and TRBJ2-3, reads GAGVSQSPRYKVTKRGQDVALRCDPISGHVSLYWYRQALGQGPEFLTYFNYEAQQDKSGLPNDRFSAERPEGSISTLTIQRTEQRDSAMYRCASSLEQRGWSTDTQYFGPGTRLTVL.